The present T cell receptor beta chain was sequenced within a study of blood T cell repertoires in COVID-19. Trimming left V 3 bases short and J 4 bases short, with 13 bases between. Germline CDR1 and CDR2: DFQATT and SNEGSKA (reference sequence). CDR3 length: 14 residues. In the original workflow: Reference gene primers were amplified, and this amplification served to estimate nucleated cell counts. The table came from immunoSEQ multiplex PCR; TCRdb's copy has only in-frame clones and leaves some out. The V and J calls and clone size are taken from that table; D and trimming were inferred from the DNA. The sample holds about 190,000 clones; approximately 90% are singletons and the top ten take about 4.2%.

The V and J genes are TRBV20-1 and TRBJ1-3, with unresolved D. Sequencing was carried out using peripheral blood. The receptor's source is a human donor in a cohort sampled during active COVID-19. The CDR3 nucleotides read TGCAGTGCTAGTGGTGGGCGTTTGGGAAACACCATATATTTT. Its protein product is CSASGGRLGNTIYF.